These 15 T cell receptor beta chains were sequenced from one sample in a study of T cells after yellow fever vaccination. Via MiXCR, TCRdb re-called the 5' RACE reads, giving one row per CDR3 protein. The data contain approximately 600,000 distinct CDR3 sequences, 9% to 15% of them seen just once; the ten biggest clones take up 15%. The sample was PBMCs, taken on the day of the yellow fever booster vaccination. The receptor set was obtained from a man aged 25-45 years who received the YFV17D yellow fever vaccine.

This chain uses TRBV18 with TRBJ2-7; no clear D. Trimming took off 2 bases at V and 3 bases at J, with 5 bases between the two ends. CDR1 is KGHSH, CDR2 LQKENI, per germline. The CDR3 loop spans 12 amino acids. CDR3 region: CASSPTDYEQYF. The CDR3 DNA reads TGTGCCAGCTCACCAACGGACTACGAGCAGTACTTC.

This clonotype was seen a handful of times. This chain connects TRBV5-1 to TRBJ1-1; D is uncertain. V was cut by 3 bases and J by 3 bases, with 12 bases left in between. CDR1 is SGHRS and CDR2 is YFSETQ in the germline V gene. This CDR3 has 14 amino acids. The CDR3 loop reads CASSWGGSYTEAFF. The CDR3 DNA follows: TGCGCCAGCAGCTGGGGAGGGAGCTACACTGAAGCTTTCTTT. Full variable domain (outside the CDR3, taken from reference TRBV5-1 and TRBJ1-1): KAGVTQTPRYLIKTRGQQVTLSCSPISGHRSVSWYQQTPGQGLQFLFEYFSETQRNKGNFPGRFSGRQFSNSRSEMNVSTLELGDSALYLCASSWGGSYTEAFFGQGTRLTVV.

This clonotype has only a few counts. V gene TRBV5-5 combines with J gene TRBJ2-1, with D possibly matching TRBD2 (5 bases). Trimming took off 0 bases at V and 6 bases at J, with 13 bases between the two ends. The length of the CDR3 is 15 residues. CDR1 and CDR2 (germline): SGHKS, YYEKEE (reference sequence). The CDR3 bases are TGTGCCAGCAGCTTGGTTGGACTGCAGGTCAATGAGCAGTTCTTC. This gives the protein CASSLVGLQVNEQFF. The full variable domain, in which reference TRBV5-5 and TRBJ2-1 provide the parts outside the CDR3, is DAGVTQSPTHLIKTRGQQVTLRCSPISGHKSVSWYQQVLGQGPQFIFQYYEKEERGRGNFPDRFSARQFPNYSSELNVNALLLGDSALYLCASSLVGLQVNEQFFGPGTRLTVL.

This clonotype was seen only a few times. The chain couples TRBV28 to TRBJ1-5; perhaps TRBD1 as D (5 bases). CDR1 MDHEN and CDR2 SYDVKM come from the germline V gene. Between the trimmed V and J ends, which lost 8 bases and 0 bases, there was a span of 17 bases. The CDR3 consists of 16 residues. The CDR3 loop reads CASRRGGVVSNQPQHF. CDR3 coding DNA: TGTGCCAGCCGCCGGGGAGGGGTTGTTAGCAATCAGCCCCAGCATTTT.

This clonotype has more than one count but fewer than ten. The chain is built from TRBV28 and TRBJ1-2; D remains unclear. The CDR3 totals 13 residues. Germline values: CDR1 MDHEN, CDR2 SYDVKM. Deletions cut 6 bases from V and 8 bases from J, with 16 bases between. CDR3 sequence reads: CASSSGLTPGYTF. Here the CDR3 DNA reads TGTGCCAGCAGCTCCGGACTGACTCCCGGCTACACCTTC.

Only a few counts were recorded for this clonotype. Here the CDR3 reads CASSDRTWTSGSGTDTQYF. CDR3 sequence (DNA): TGTGCCAGCAGCGACCGAACGTGGACTAGCGGGTCGGGCACAGATACGCAGTATTTT. The chain joins TRBV4-2 to TRBJ2-3, with 11 bases that match TRBD2. Germline values: CDR1 LGHNA, CDR2 YNFKEQ. This CDR3 contains 19 residues. J lost 1 base, V lost 5 bases, and 14 bases had no gene match.

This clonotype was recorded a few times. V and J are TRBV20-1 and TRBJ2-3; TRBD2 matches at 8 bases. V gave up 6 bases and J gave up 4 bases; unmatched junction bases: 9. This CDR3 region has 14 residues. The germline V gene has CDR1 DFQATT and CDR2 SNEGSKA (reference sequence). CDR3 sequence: CSASGLGVADTQYF. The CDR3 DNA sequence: TGCAGTGCCTCGGGACTAGGAGTCGCAGATACGCAGTATTTT.

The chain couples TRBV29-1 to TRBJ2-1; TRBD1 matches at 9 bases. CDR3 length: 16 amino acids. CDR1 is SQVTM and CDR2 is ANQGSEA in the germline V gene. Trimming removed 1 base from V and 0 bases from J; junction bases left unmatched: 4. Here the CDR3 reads CSVEGDRESSYNEQFF. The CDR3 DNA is TGCAGCGTTGAAGGGGACAGGGAAAGCTCCTACAATGAGCAGTTCTTC.

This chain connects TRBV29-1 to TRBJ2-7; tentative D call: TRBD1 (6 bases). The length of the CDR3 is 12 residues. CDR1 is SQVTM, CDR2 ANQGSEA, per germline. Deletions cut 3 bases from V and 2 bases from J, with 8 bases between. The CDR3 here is CSVEGAAYEQYF. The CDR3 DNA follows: TGCAGCGTTGAGGGGGCGGCCTACGAGCAGTACTTC.

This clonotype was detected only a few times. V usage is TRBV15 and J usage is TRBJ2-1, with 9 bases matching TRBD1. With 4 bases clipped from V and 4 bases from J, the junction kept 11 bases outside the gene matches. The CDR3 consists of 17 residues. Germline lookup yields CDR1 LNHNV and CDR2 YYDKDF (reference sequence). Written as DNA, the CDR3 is TGTGCCACCAGCAAACGCTGGAAACAGGGGGCTTACAATGAGCAGTTCTTC. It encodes CATSKRWKQGAYNEQFF.

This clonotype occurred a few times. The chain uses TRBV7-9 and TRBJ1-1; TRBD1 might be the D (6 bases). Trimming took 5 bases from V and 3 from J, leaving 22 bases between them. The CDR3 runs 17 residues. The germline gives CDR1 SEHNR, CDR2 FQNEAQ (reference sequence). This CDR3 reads CASSQVGDTDWDTEAFF. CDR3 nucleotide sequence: TGTGCCAGCAGCCAAGTAGGGGACACGGATTGGGACACTGAAGCTTTCTTT.

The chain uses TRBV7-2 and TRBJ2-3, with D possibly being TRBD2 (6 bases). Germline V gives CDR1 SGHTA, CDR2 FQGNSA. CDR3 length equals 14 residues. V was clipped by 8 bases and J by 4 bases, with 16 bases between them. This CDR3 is CASSTGVGADTQYF. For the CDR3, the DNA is TGTGCCAGCTCGACGGGAGTGGGGGCAGATACGCAGTATTTT.

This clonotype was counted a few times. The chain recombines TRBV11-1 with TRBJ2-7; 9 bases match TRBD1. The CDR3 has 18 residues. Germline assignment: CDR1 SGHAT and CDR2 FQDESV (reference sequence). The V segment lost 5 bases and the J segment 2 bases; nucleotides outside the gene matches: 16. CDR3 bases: TGTGCCAGCAGCCCCCGGGGACAGGGCAACAAAAAAACCTACGAGCAGTACTTC. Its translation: CASSPRGQGNKKTYEQYF.

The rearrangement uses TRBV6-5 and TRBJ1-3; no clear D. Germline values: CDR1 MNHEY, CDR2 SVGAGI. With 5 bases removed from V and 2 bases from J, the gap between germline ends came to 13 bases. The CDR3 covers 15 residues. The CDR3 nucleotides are TGTGCCAGCAGTAAGGCGGGTAACACTGGAAACACCATATATTTT. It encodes CASSKAGNTGNTIYF.

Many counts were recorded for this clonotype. CDR3 region: CASSIGTYEQYF. The CDR3 DNA reads TGTGCCAGCAGCATAGGGACCTACGAGCAGTACTTC. The V gene is TRBV7-2, the J gene TRBJ2-7; D not resolved. The CDR3 covers 12 residues. Per germline, CDR1 SGHTA and CDR2 FQGNSA. V dropped 5 bases and J dropped 2 bases, with 7 bases sitting between them. The full variable domain, rest sourced from reference TRBV7-2 and TRBJ2-7, is GAGVSQSPSNKVTEKGKDVELRCDPISGHTALYWYRQSLGQGLEFLIYFQGNSAPDKSGLPSDRFSAERTGGSVSTLTIQRTQQEDSAVYLCASSIGTYEQYFGPGTRLTVT.